These 24 T cell receptor beta chains share one sample of origin, sequenced in a study of blood T cell repertoires in COVID-19. Produced via immunoSEQ multiplex PCR; TCRdb's table is partial and in-frame only. The sample contains a few hundred thousand clones, about 86% of which appear only once. The sample was peripheral blood. Receptors originate from a man older than 75 with acute or convalescent COVID-19.

The chain couples TRBV5-1 to TRBJ1-6; TRBD1 agrees at 8 bases. Germline V gene lookup returns CDR1 SGHRS and CDR2 YFSETQ. The CDR3 consists of 15 residues. V trimming: 0 bases; J trimming: 10 bases; junction bases outside the gene matches: 6. The CDR3: CASSLEDRERSPLHF. The CDR3 region has the DNA TGCGCCAGCAGCTTGGAGGACAGGGAACGCTCACCCCTCCACTTT.

This clone was detected only once. The CDR3 DNA reads as TGTGCCAGCTCACCACAAGGGGGGGGAAATGAGCAGTTCTTC. This sequence encodes CASSPQGGGNEQFF. The chain links TRBV18 to TRBJ2-1, with D possibly TRBD2 on 7 matching bases. The V gene lost 1 base and the J gene lost 7 bases, with 11 bases spanning the gap. Per germline, CDR1 KGHSH and CDR2 LQKENI. The CDR3 runs 14 residues.

In the case of this clone: Other DNA sequences from this sample encode an identical CDR3 as well. V is TRBV28 and J is TRBJ1-5; D is uncertain. Deletions cut 2 bases from V and 2 bases from J, with 7 bases between. Germline V lookup: CDR1 MDHEN, CDR2 SYDVKM. The CDR3 length is 14 residues. CDR3 nucleotide sequence: TGTGCCAGCAGTTTAGGTGGAGGCAATCAGCCCCAGCATTTT. This sequence encodes CASSLGGGNQPQHF.

The chain joins TRBV6-5 to TRBJ2-3; TRBD1 matches 9 bases. J was trimmed by 3 bases and V by 5 bases; bases with no gene match: 3. This CDR3 has 14 amino acids. Germline V lookup: CDR1 MNHEY, CDR2 SVGAGI. CDR3 region: CASSSGQGTDTQYF. CDR3 bases: TGTGCCAGCAGTAGCGGACAGGGGACAGATACGCAGTATTTT.

This rearrangement joins TRBV9 to TRBJ1-1; 7 bases agree with TRBD1. V was clipped by 3 bases and J by 2 bases; unmatched bases: 10. Germline V gives CDR1 SGDLS, CDR2 YYNGEE. This CDR3 region has 16 residues. The chain's CDR3 is CASSGPGRGGNTEAFF. CDR3 sequence (DNA): TGTGCCAGCAGCGGTCCCGGACGAGGGGGCAACACTGAAGCTTTCTTT.

The rearrangement uses TRBV6-2 or TRBV6-3 and TRBJ2-3, with 10 positions matching TRBD2. V shed 2 bases, J shed 0 bases, and the junction held 11 bases outside the gene matches. CDR3 length equals 19 residues. The V gene's germline CDR1 is MNHEY and CDR2 SVGEGT. CDR3 loop: CASSYGLAGDILSTDTQYF. CDR3 nucleotides: TGTGCCAGCAGTTACGGGCTAGCGGGGGACATACTTAGCACAGATACGCAGTATTTT.

The chain has TRBV6-2 or TRBV6-3 and TRBJ2-7; the D gene is possibly TRBD1 (7 bases). The length of the CDR3 is 15 residues. The V and J ends lost 6 bases and 4 bases respectively, with 19 bases between them. Germline V gene sequence: CDR1 MNHEY, CDR2 SVGEGT. CDR3 DNA sequence: TGTGCCAGCAGCCTTTTTCAGGGGGGACGGTACGAGCAGTACTTC. It is translated as CASSLFQGGRYEQYF.

The chain recombines TRBV7-9 with TRBJ2-3; TRBD2 agrees at 8 bases. V lost 3 bases, J lost 6 bases, and 8 bases stayed unmatched. CDR3 length: 15 residues. Germline V gene sequence: CDR1 SEHNR, CDR2 FQNEAQ (reference sequence). In DNA form, the CDR3 reads TGTGCCAGCAGCTTTGATGGGACTAGTTCCGATACGCAGTATTTT. Encoded protein: CASSFDGTSSDTQYF. The full variable domain, with the rest looked up from reference TRBV7-9 and TRBJ2-3, is DTGVSQNPRHKITKRGQNVTFRCDPISEHNRLYWYRQTLGQGPEFLTYFQNEAQLEKSRLLSDRFSAERPKGSFSTLEIQRTEQGDSAMYLCASSFDGTSSDTQYFGPGTRLTVL.

This chain connects TRBV6-1 to TRBJ1-2; D call uncertain. V was cut by 3 bases and J by 2 bases, with 13 bases left in between. Germline V lookup: CDR1 MNHNS, CDR2 SASEGT. CDR3 length: 15 amino acids. The CDR3 reads CASSDQAPPNYGYTF. CDR3 coding DNA: TGTGCCAGCAGTGACCAGGCTCCCCCCAACTATGGCTACACCTTC.

Here the CDR3 reads CASSSPWARNTEAFF. The CDR3 DNA is TGTGCCAGCAGCTCCCCCTGGGCCCGGAACACTGAAGCTTTCTTT. This rearrangement joins TRBV7-2 to TRBJ1-1; D remains ambiguous. V was trimmed by 4 bases and J by 1 base, leaving 13 bases between them. CDR3 length: 15 residues. Germline loops: CDR1 SGHTA, CDR2 FQGNSA.

The V and J genes are TRBV6-4 and TRBJ2-1; 8 positions match TRBD1. Germline-derived CDR1 and CDR2 are MRHNA and SNTAGT. The length of the CDR3 is 14 residues. The V and J ends lost 8 bases and 6 bases, in that order; junction bases with no gene match: 9. Here the CDR3 reads CASVRQGNVNEQFF. The CDR3 DNA reads TGTGCCAGCGTCAGACAGGGGAATGTCAATGAGCAGTTCTTC.

CDR3 nucleotides: TGTGCCAGCGGGGCGGGGAGAGATACGCAGTATTTT. This sequence encodes CASGAGRDTQYF. V usage is TRBV9 and J usage is TRBJ2-3, with D perhaps matching TRBD2 (6 bases). The ends were cut back, 7 bases at V and 5 bases at J, with 11 bases in the middle. The germline V gene has CDR1 SGDLS and CDR2 YYNGEE. The CDR3 covers 12 residues.

The chain employs TRBV6-4 and TRBJ2-1, with 10 bases identical to TRBD1. The CDR3 has 14 residues. The germline V gene encodes CDR1 MRHNA and CDR2 SNTAGT. Trimming removed 3 bases from V and 9 bases from J; junction bases left unmatched: 5. The CDR3 bases are TGTGCCAGCAGTGAGGACAGGGGGGCCGGTGAGCAGTTCTTC. It is translated as CASSEDRGAGEQFF.

V gene TRBV7-8 combines with J gene TRBJ2-7, with TRBD2 as a possible D gene (5 bases). Deletions cut 5 bases from V and 4 bases from J, with 15 bases between. CDR3 length: 14 residues. Per the germline V gene, CDR1 is SGHVS and CDR2 is FQNEAQ. CDR3 DNA sequence: TGTGCCAGCAGCCCCCCAATCGGGATGTACGAGCAGTACTTC. Protein: CASSPPIGMYEQYF.

On this clone itself: This CDR3 is also generated by other DNA sequences in the sample. The chain combines TRBV9 with TRBJ2-1; 10 positions agree with TRBD2. Losses at the gene ends were 0 bases for V and 4 bases for J; bases not matched to a gene: 1. Germline CDR1 reads SGDLS; CDR2 reads YYNGEE. The CDR3 is 15 amino acids. CDR3 sequence: CASSVDSGRYNEQFF. DNA for the CDR3: TGTGCCAGCAGCGTAGATAGCGGGAGGTACAATGAGCAGTTCTTC.

This chain links TRBV6-2 or TRBV6-3 with TRBJ2-5, with 7 bases lining up with TRBD2. Per germline, CDR1 MNHEY and CDR2 SVGEGT. This CDR3 contains 18 residues. J lost 5 bases, V lost 0 bases, and 15 bases had no gene match. CDR3 sequence: CASSYSVLAEPKKETQYF. CDR3 DNA: TGTGCCAGCAGTTACTCAGTCCTAGCGGAGCCGAAGAAGGAGACCCAGTACTTC.

The J gene is TRBJ2-1, the V gene TRBV6-4; perhaps TRBD2 as D (6 bases). CDR1 and CDR2 from the germline V gene are MRHNA and SNTAGT. V lost 2 bases and J lost 10, with 18 bases in between. There are 15 residues in the CDR3. CDR3 region: CASSDRSGPAGEQFF. CDR3 nucleotide sequence: TGTGCCAGCAGTGACAGGAGCGGGCCGGCGGGGGAGCAGTTCTTC.

J is TRBJ2-1 and V is TRBV11-3, with D possibly TRBD1 on 6 matching bases. CDR3 length: 14 amino acids. CDR1 SGHNT and CDR2 YENEEA come from the germline V gene. Trimming left V 1 base short and J 8 bases short, with 12 bases between. CDR3 amino acids: CASSLARGGDEQFF. The CDR3 DNA follows: TGTGCCAGCAGCTTAGCCAGGGGTGGCGATGAGCAGTTCTTC.

The chain recombines TRBV7-2 with TRBJ2-1; 7 bases agree with TRBD2. This CDR3 is built from 13 residues. Germline V CDR1 and CDR2: SGHTA, FQGNSA. Germline trimming cut 5 bases from V and 8 bases from J; bases unmatched to any gene: 6. This chain's CDR3 is CASSQTSSDEQFF. As DNA, the CDR3 is TGTGCCAGCAGCCAGACTAGCTCGGATGAGCAGTTCTTC.

The rearrangement uses TRBV6-2 or TRBV6-3 and TRBJ1-6, with D possibly TRBD1 on 6 matching bases. CDR3 length: 16 residues. V was shortened by 4 bases and J by 8 bases, with 18 bases between the two germline ends. Germline CDR1 is MNHEY and CDR2 is SVGEGT. CDR3: CASSFPGRGRDSPLHF. The DNA of the CDR3 is TGTGCCAGCAGTTTCCCGGGCAGGGGAAGAGATTCACCCCTCCACTTT.

The chain uses TRBV27 and TRBJ2-2, with 11 positions matching TRBD1. CDR3 size: 16 residues. Germline V gene lookup returns CDR1 MNHEY and CDR2 SMNVEV (reference sequence). J gave up 4 bases and V 1 base, and 2 bases lay outside the gene matches. The CDR3 region has the DNA TGTGCCAGCAGTTTATGGGGGACAGGGGGCACCGGGGAGCTGTTTTTT. Amino acid sequence: CASSLWGTGGTGELFF.

The chain recombines TRBV19 with TRBJ1-1; D unclear. The CDR3 has 13 residues. The germline V and J ends were trimmed by 3 bases and 3 bases, with 8 bases remaining between them. The germline V gene has CDR1 LNHDA and CDR2 SQIVND (reference sequence). Here the CDR3 DNA reads TGTGCCAGTAGTATGGAAGACTACACTGAAGCTTTCTTT. It encodes CASSMEDYTEAFF.

The J gene is TRBJ2-2, the V gene TRBV7-9, with a tentative D call TRBD1 (6 bases). Germline V gene data show CDR1 as SEHNR and CDR2 as FQNEAQ (reference sequence). V shed 3 bases and J shed 4 bases, with 12 bases lying between them. The CDR3 extends over 15 amino acids. DNA of the CDR3: TGTGCCAGCAGCTTCAGGGGATCGGGCACCGGGGAGCTGTTTTTT. This encodes CASSFRGSGTGELFF.

The V gene is TRBV19, the J gene TRBJ1-1; TRBD1 is a possible D gene (6 bases). Trimming removed 7 bases from V and 1 base from J, with 13 bases in between. The CDR3 runs to 14 residues. Looked up from germline, CDR1 is LNHDA and CDR2 is SQIVND (reference sequence). CDR3 protein: CASNSQQGNTEAFF. In nucleotides, the CDR3 is TGTGCCAGTAACTCACAACAGGGGAACACTGAAGCTTTCTTT.